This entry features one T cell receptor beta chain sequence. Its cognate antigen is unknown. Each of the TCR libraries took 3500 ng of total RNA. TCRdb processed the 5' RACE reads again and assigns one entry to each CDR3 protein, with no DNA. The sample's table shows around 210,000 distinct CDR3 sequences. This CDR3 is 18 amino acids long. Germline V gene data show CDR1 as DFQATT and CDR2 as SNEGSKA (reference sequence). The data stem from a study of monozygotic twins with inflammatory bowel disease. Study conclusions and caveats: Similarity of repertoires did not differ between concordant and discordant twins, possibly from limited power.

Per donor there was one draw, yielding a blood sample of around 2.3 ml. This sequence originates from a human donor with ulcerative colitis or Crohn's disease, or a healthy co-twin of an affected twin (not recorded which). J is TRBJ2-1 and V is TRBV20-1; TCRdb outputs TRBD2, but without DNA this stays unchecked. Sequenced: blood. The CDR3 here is CSAPYIGREVLSYNEQFF.